The clone carrying this TCR beta chain has more than one count but fewer than ten. Its antigen is unknown. This sample is drawn from a study of T cells after yellow fever vaccination. As for the study in general: SMART-Seq v4 Ultra Low Input prepared libraries from low-cell fractions. Study-level results: The secondary T-cell response peaked on day 5, not day 15, but was weaker. CD4 and CD8 compartments shared a small share of clonotypes. Booster sampling recovered most clones from primary vaccination (approximately 97% CD4, approximately 90% CD8).

TCRdb fed the 5' RACE reads into MiXCR, producing one record per CDR3 protein. Found here are about 630,000 distinct CDR3 sequences, approximately 13% of them singletons; the top ten hold 15%. This TCR was recovered from a young man who received the YFV17D yellow fever vaccine. Material: PBMCs, obtained on the day of the yellow fever booster vaccination.

The CDR3, as DNA: TGCGCCAGCAGCTGGCTAGCAATCAATGAGCAGTTCTTC. This codes for CASSWLAINEQFF. The chain is built from TRBV5-1 and TRBJ2-1; possible D gene TRBD2, 5 bases. CDR1 is SGHRS and CDR2 is YFSETQ in the germline V gene. The ends were cut back, 3 bases at V and 6 bases at J, with 10 bases in the middle. CDR3 length: 13 amino acids.